The 27 T cell receptor beta chains listed next were all sequenced from one sample in a study of CD8+CD57+ T cells in acquired aplastic anemia. Genomic DNA acted as the template from which TCR beta VDJ combination and CDR3 sequence profiling were carried out. TCRdb itself ran the reads through MiXCR, one entry per CDR3 protein. This repertoire shows around 200,000 distinct CDR3 sequences, 40% to 60% found once; its top ten account for around 20%. CD8+CD57+ cell expansion, shown by flow cytometry, had occurred in the patients selected for sequencing. Sequenced sample: sorted CD4+, CD8+, or CD8+CD57+ T cells (not recorded which) from PBMCs. These receptors were obtained from a human donor with aplastic anemia.

Turning to this clonotype: A much larger clone differs from this one at a single base, so this may be a read error. This sequence joins TRBV11-2 and TRBJ2-5, with D perhaps being TRBD1 or TRBD2 (6 bases each). CDR1 SGHAT and CDR2 FQNNGV come from the germline V gene. This CDR3 has 14 residues. CDR3 sequence reads: CASSLVRGQGTQYF. The CDR3 nucleotides are TGTGCCAGCAGCTTAGTACGGGGGCAAGGGACCCAGTACTTC.

This clonotype was found a few times. Being one base from a much bigger clone, this may be a read error. The genes are TRBV20-1 and TRBJ2-7; 7 bases agree with TRBD2. CDR1 DFQATT and CDR2 SNEGSKA come from the germline V gene (reference sequence). The CDR3 runs to 12 residues. CDR3 region: CSAERGSYGQYF. The CDR3 nucleotides are TGCAGTGCTGAGCGGGGCTCCTACGGGCAGTACTTC.

V is TRBV7-9 and J is TRBJ2-6; D unresolved. The CDR3 extends over 16 amino acids. V was pared by 5 bases and J by 0 bases, with 11 bases between. The germline gives CDR1 SEHNR, CDR2 FQNEAQ (reference sequence). The CDR3 DNA is TGTGCCAGCAGCCCCACTGCGGACTCTGGGGCCAACGTCCTGACTTTC. Its protein product is CASSPTADSGANVLTF.

The rearrangement uses TRBV29-1 and TRBJ2-1; D unclear. CDR3 length: 12 residues. Germline CDR1 reads SQVTM; CDR2 reads ANQGSEA. V lost 2 bases to trimming and J lost 2 bases, with 4 bases between them. The DNA of the CDR3 is TGCAGCGTTGAACAGACCTACAATGAGCAGTTCTTC. It yields the protein CSVEQTYNEQFF.

This clonotype was detected many times. The chain has TRBV25-1 and TRBJ2-1; D could derive from TRBD1 or TRBD2 (6 bases each). Germline CDR1 is MGHDK and CDR2 is SYGVNS. CDR3 length: 15 residues. V gave up 2 bases and J gave up 6 bases, with 14 bases separating them. The CDR3 loop is CASSEPRGASNEQFF. The CDR3 nucleotides read TGTGCCAGCAGTGAACCGAGGGGGGCTAGCAATGAGCAGTTCTTC.

This chain joins TRBV9 and TRBJ2-1; unclear D gene. The CDR3 runs to 14 residues. V lost 0 bases and J 7 bases, leaving 11 bases between the germline ends. Germline values: CDR1 SGDLS, CDR2 YYNGEE. The CDR3 sequence is CASSVEGRWNEQFF. The CDR3 nucleotides are TGTGCCAGCAGCGTAGAAGGCAGGTGGAATGAGCAGTTCTTC.

CDR3 loop: CASSRQGKRTNEQFF. In nucleotides, the CDR3 is TGTGCCAGCAGCCGACAGGGAAAACGAACTAATGAGCAGTTCTTC. The V call is TRBV7-9, the J call TRBJ2-1; 7 bases are shared with TRBD1. The CDR3 consists of 15 residues. J lost 7 bases, V lost 5 bases, and 11 bases had no gene match. Per germline, CDR1 SEHNR and CDR2 FQNEAQ (reference sequence).

The chain has TRBV29-1 and TRBJ2-7; TRBD1 matches 9 bases. Germline trimming cut 8 bases from V and 7 bases from J; bases unmatched to any gene: 18. Germline V lookup: CDR1 SQVTM, CDR2 ANQGSEA. CDR3 length: 15 residues. Here the CDR3 DNA reads TGCAGCTCCCTCGACAGGGGGATGAGTAATTCGGAGCAGTACTTC. It translates to CSSLDRGMSNSEQYF.

A note on this clonotype: One base away lies a much larger clone, so this may be a sequencing read error. The chain carries TRBV4-2 and TRBJ2-3; no clear D gene. The CDR3 sequence is 15 residues long. The germline CDR1 and CDR2 sequences are LGHNA and YNFKEQ. The CDR3 protein is CACSQEHGSTDTQYF. DNA for the CDR3: TGTGCCTGCAGCCAAGAACACGGAAGCACAGATACGCAGTATTTT.

On this clonotype itself: Just one base apart from a much larger clone, this may be a read error. The chain joins TRBV9 to TRBJ2-3; TRBD1 is a possible D gene (5 bases). V shed 3 bases and J shed 4 bases, with 24 bases lying between them. There are 18 residues in the CDR3. The germline gives CDR1 SGDLS, CDR2 YYNGEE. The CDR3 DNA follows: TGTGCCAGCAGCGAAATAAGGGGTCAAGGGTCCAGTTCAGATACGCAGTATTTT. Its translation is CASSEIRGQGSSSDTQYF.

The chain couples TRBV29-1 to TRBJ1-2; the D is unclear. Deletions cut 4 bases from V and 2 bases from J, with 8 bases between. The CDR3 spans 12 residues. Germline CDR1 and CDR2: SQVTM and ANQGSEA. CDR3 region: CSVVLQNYGYTF. The CDR3 coding sequence is TGCAGCGTTGTATTACAGAACTATGGCTACACCTTC. Drawing the rest from reference TRBV29-1 and TRBJ1-2, the complete variable domain is SAVISQKPSRDICQRGTSLTIQCQVDSQVTMMFWYRQQPGQSLTLIATANQGSEATYESGFVIDKFPISRPNLTFSTLTVSNMSPEDSSIYLCSVVLQNYGYTFGSGTRLTVV.

There are a few counts of this clonotype. The J gene is TRBJ1-1, the V gene TRBV6-6, with D unresolved. The CDR3 has 15 residues. Germline V CDR1 and CDR2: MNHNY, SVGAGI (reference sequence). V was clipped by 2 bases and J by 2 bases, with 12 bases between them. The CDR3 nucleotides read TGTGCCAGCAGTTACAATGGGAACCCCAACACTGAAGCTTTCTTT. Translated: CASSYNGNPNTEAFF.

This rearrangement joins TRBV10-2 to TRBJ2-7, with 9 bases that match TRBD2. The ends lost 4 bases at V and 2 bases at J; junction bases unmatched: 3. CDR3 length: 14 residues. Germline-derived CDR1 and CDR2 are WSHSY and SAAADI. The CDR3 sequence is CASSASGATYEQYF. CDR3 in DNA: TGCGCCAGCAGTGCTAGCGGGGCTACCTACGAGCAGTACTTC.

About this clonotype: Mismatch with germline at one junction end may stem from a read error. This chain joins TRBV7-9 and TRBJ2-5, with D uncertain. The CDR3 is 17 amino acids. Germline V gene lookup returns CDR1 SEHNR and CDR2 FQNEAQ (reference sequence). The CDR3 spells CVSSLWLGGGQQETQYF. The CDR3 region has the DNA TGCGTCAGCAGCTTATGGTTGGGCGGTGGGCAACAAGAGACCCAGTACTTC.

The CDR3 here is CSARTGIGSYEQYF. The CDR3 DNA reads as TGCAGTGCGAGGACAGGGATTGGGAGTTACGAGCAGTACTTC. The chain couples TRBV20-1 to TRBJ2-7; the match to TRBD1 covers 8 bases. Germline V lookup: CDR1 DFQATT, CDR2 SNEGSKA (reference sequence). V shed 6 bases, J shed 4 bases, and the junction held 11 bases outside the gene matches. This CDR3 has 14 amino acids.

This clonotype was seen repeatedly, ten times or more. The chain joins TRBV5-5 to TRBJ1-2, with 7 bases identical to TRBD1. This CDR3 comprises 14 residues. The germline CDR1 and CDR2 sequences are SGHKS and YYEKEE (reference sequence). The junction had 6 bases not matched to a gene; V was cut back by 5 bases and J by 2 bases. The CDR3 bases are TGTGCCAGCAGACAGCCGGGACAGAACTATGGCTACACCTTC. Its protein is CASRQPGQNYGYTF.

At least ten counts were recorded for this clonotype. The V gene is TRBV5-1, the J gene TRBJ2-2; 7 bases map to TRBD2. This CDR3 spans 16 amino acids. CDR1 is SGHRS, CDR2 YFSETQ, per germline. The trim removed 1 base at V and 3 bases at J, leaving 6 bases unmatched. CDR3 DNA sequence: TGCGCCAGCAGCTTGCGGCCTAGCGGAGACACCGGGGAGCTGTTTTTT. The encoded protein is CASSLRPSGDTGELFF.

With respect to this clonotype: A much larger clone differs from this one at a single base, so this may be a read error. The chain is built from TRBV3-1 and TRBJ1-2; D is perhaps TRBD1 (5 bases). Deletions cut 3 bases from V and 7 bases from J, with 15 bases between. The CDR3 consists of 14 residues. Looked up from germline, CDR1 is LGHDT and CDR2 is YNNKEL (reference sequence). DNA for the CDR3: TGTGCCAGCAGCCAGTCGGGACGGCCGGGTGGCTACACCTTC. This encodes CASSQSGRPGGYTF.

J is TRBJ1-1 and V is TRBV5-4; possibly TRBD1 for D (6 bases). CDR3 length: 18 residues. V lost 0 bases and J lost 0, with 18 bases in between. Germline V gene sequence: CDR1 SGHNT, CDR2 YYREEE (reference sequence). CDR3 loop: CASSLGGQGPLVNTEAFF. CDR3 sequence (DNA): TGTGCCAGCAGCTTGGGGGGGCAGGGGCCCTTAGTGAACACTGAAGCTTTCTTT. The variable domain in full, completed from reference TRBV5-4 and TRBJ1-1, reads ETGVTQSPTHLIKTRGQQVTLRCSSQSGHNTVSWYQQALGQGPQFIFQYYREEENGRGNFPPRFSGLQFPNYSSELNVNALELDDSALYLCASSLGGQGPLVNTEAFFGQGTRLTVV.

Remarks on this clonotype: This is likely a read error, given that the CDR3 carries no conserved phenylalanine or tryptophan at its end. V gene TRBV5-1 combines with J gene TRBJ2-7; TRBD1 matches 7 bases. Germline V gene sequence: CDR1 SGHRS, CDR2 YFSETQ. This CDR3 has 16 amino acids. CDR3 protein: CASSLRVGQSSYGQYC. CDR3 bases: TGCGCCAGCAGCTTAAGGGTGGGACAGTCATCCTACGGGCAGTACTGC.

This clonotype was found a few times. The chain couples TRBV14 to TRBJ1-1; D is possibly TRBD1 (5 bases). V was clipped by 8 bases and J by 0 bases, with 22 bases between them. The CDR3 length is 17 residues. Germline lookup yields CDR1 SGHDN and CDR2 FVKESK. This chain's CDR3 is CASSPWEQARMNTEAFF. DNA of the CDR3: TGTGCCAGCTCACCATGGGAACAGGCCCGTATGAACACTGAAGCTTTCTTT.

This clonotype was recorded a few times. A read error is possible here, since a much larger clone lies one base away. The V call is TRBV5-1, the J call TRBJ1-6, with a tentative D call TRBD1 (5 bases). This CDR3 is built from 14 residues. The ends were cut back, 1 base at V and 11 bases at J, with 13 bases in the middle. The germline V gene encodes CDR1 SGHRS and CDR2 YFSETQ. In DNA form, the CDR3 reads TGCGCCAGCAGCTTGCAGGGAGAGGGTCCACCCCTCCACTTT. Residues: CASSLQGEGPPLHF.

V gene TRBV7-2 combines with J gene TRBJ1-2; D may be TRBD1 (5 bases). The V end was cut by 5 bases, the J end by 3 bases, with 19 bases between. This CDR3 is built from 16 residues. The germline V gene encodes CDR1 SGHTA and CDR2 FQGNSA. CDR3 nucleotides: TGTGCCAGCAGCCAAGGGACCCTCCTAAGGCACTATGGCTACACCTTC. It is translated as CASSQGTLLRHYGYTF.

This clonotype was counted only a few times. It may be a read error: a sequence one base away is much more abundant. The J gene is TRBJ2-1, the V gene TRBV7-8; 7 bases match TRBD2. With 9 bases clipped from V and 9 bases from J, the junction kept 14 bases outside the gene matches. In germline, CDR1 is SGHVS, CDR2 FQNEAQ. This CDR3 region has 14 residues. CDR3 in amino acids: CASKVTSSHSEQFF. The DNA for the CDR3 is TGTGCCAGTAAGGTGACTAGCTCCCACAGTGAGCAGTTCTTC.

On this clonotype itself: A read error is likely, as this CDR3 ends without the conserved phenylalanine or tryptophan. The chain combines TRBV10-1 with TRBJ2-5, with 12 bases that match TRBD2. The CDR3 sequence is 14 residues long. Germline lookup yields CDR1 WNHNN and CDR2 SYGVQD (reference sequence). The CDR3 region is CASSEGLAGETQYS. In DNA, the CDR3 is TGTGCCAGCAGTGAAGGACTAGCGGGGGAGACCCAGTACTCC.

This clonotype turned up a few times. Given a much more abundant clone one base away, this may be a read error. The chain is built from TRBV7-9 and TRBJ1-4; TRBD1 matches 9 bases. Germline CDR1 reads SEHNR; CDR2 reads FQNEAQ (reference sequence). CDR3 length equals 19 residues. CDR3 in DNA: TGTGCCAGCAGCTTAGCTATGGGACAGGGTCCCCGCAAGAATGAAAAACTGGTTTTT. It codes for CASSLAMGQGPRKNEKLVF.

This clonotype showed up just a few times. This rearrangement joins TRBV6-1 to TRBJ1-1; tentatively, D is TRBD1 (5 bases). This CDR3 comprises 16 residues. Between the trimmed V and J ends, which lost 5 bases and 5 bases, there was a span of 21 bases. In germline, CDR1 is MNHNS, CDR2 SASEGT. The CDR3 nucleotides read TGTGCCAGCAGTACTCCCCAGGGTAACCTCTTAACTGAAGCTTTCTTT. Its protein product is CASSTPQGNLLTEAFF.